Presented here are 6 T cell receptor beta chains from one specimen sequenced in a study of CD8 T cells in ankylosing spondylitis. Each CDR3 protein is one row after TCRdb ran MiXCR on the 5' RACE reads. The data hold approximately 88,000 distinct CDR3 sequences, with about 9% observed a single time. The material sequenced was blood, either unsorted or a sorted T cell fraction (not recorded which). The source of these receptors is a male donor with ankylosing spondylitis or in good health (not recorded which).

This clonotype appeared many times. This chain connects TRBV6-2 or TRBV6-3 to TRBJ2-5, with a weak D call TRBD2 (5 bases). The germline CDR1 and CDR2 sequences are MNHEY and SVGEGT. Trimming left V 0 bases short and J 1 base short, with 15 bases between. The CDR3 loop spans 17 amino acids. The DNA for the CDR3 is TGTGCCAGCAGTTACTCACCGGGAATTACAACCCAAGAGACCCAGTACTTC. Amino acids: CASSYSPGITTQETQYF.

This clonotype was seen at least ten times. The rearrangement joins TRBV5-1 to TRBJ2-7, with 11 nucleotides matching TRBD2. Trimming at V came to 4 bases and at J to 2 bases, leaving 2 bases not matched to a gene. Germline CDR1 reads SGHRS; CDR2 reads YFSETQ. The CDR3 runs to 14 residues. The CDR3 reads CASSISGGAYEQYF. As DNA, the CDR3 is TGCGCCAGCAGCATTAGCGGGGGGGCCTACGAGCAGTACTTC.

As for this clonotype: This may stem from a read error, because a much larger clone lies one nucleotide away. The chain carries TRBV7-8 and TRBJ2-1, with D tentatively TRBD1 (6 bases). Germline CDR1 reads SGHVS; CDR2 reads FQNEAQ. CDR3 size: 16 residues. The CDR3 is CASSLGPGTSSGEQLF. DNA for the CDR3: TGTGCCAGCAGCTTAGGCCCCGGGACATCATCAGGTGAGCAGTTATTC.

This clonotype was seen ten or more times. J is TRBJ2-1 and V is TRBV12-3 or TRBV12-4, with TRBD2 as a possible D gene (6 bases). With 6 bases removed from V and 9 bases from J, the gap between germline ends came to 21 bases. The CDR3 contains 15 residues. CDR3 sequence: CASRPNRDSLVEQFF. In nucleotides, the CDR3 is TGTGCCAGCAGACCAAACCGGGACTCCCTGGTTGAGCAGTTCTTC.

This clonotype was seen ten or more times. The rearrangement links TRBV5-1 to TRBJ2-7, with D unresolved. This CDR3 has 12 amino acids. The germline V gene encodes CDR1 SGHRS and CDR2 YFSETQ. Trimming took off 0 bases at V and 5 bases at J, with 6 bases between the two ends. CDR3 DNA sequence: TGCGCCAGCAGCTTGGACGTAGACGAGCAGTACTTC. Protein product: CASSLDVDEQYF. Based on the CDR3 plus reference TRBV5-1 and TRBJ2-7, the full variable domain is KAGVTQTPRYLIKTRGQQVTLSCSPISGHRSVSWYQQTPGQGLQFLFEYFSETQRNKGNFPGRFSGRQFSNSRSEMNVSTLELGDSALYLCASSLDVDEQYFGPGTRLTVT.

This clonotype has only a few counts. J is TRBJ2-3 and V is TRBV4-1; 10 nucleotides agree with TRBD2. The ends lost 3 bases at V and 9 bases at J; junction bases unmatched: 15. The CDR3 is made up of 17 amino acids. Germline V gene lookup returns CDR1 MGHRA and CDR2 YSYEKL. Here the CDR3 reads CASSHPPVAGGLSTQYF. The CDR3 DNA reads TGCGCCAGCAGCCACCCCCCGGTAGCGGGGGGCCTGTCCACGCAGTATTTT.